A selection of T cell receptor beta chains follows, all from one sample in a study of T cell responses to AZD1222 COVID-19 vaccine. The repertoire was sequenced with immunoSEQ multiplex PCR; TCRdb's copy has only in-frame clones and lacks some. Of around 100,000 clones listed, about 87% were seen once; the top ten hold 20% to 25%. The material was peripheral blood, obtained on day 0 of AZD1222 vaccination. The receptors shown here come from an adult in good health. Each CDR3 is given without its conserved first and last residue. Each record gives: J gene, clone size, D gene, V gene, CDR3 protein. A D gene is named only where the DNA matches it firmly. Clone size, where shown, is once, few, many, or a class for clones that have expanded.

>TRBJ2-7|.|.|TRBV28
ASRVSAEQY
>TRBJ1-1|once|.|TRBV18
ASSPLTGGSEAF
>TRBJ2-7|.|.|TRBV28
ASSLSAGEQY
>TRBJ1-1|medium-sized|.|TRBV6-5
ASSYSFLDTEAF
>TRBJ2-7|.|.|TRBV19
ASSTRTIPYEQY
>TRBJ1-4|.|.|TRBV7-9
ASSHGEGSQNEKLF
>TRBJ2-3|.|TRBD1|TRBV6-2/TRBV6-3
ASSYRGTVDRGPDTQY
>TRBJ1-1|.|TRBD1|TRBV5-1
ASSLRQGSSEAF
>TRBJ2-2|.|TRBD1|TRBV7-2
ASSRNRGQTGELF
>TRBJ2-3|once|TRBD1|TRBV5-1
ASSPSGGADTQY
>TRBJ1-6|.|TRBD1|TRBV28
ASSLPRLGTVNSPLH
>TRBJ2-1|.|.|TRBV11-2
ASSYPSGDEQF
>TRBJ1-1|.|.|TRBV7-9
ASSLMGNTEAF
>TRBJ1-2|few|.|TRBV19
ASTKSRDHRRYT
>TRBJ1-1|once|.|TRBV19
ASSRGVTEAF
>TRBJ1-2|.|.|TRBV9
ASSEGDGSYGYT
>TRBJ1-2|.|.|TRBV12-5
ASGSQPRRWGGYT
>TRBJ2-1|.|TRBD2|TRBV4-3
ASSQTGLAGLYEQF